This TCR beta chain was sequenced during a study of cytomegalovirus exposure and HLA in healthy donors. Germline CDR1 and CDR2: SGDLS and YYNGEE. This CDR3 region has 13 residues. V was pared by 0 bases and J by 0 bases, with 3 bases between. The PCR ran on 60 Vbeta and 13 Jbeta primers. Clones were sequenced by immunoSEQ multiplex PCR, and TCRdb holds only the in-frame ones, with some missing. Of under 150,000 clones in the sample, roughly 78% were seen once. The clonotype comes from a male donor in good health and CMV-seronegative. This chain connects TRBV9 to TRBJ1-1; D remains unclear. The sequenced sample was PBMCs. The CDR3 here is CASSVDLNTEAFF. The CDR3 DNA is TGTGCCAGCAGCGTAGACTTGAACACTGAAGCTTTCTTT.